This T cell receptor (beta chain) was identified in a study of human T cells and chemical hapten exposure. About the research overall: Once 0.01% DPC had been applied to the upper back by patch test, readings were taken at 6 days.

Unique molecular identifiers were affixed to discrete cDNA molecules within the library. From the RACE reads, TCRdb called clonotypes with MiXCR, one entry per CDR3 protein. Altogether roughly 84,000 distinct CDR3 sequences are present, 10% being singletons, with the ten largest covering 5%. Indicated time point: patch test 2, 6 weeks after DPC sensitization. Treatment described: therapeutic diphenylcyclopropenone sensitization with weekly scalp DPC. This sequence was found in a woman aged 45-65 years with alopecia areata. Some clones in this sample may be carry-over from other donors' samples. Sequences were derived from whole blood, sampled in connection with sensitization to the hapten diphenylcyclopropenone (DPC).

DNA of the CDR3: TGTGCCAGCAGCCGCATAGACTACGAGCAGTACTTC. It is translated as CASSRIDYEQYF. The chain uses TRBV7-9 and TRBJ2-7; no firm D call. Germline values: CDR1 SEHNR, CDR2 FQNEAQ (reference sequence). The CDR3 runs 12 residues. The V end lost 5 bases, the J end lost 3 bases, and 8 bases lay between the germline ends.